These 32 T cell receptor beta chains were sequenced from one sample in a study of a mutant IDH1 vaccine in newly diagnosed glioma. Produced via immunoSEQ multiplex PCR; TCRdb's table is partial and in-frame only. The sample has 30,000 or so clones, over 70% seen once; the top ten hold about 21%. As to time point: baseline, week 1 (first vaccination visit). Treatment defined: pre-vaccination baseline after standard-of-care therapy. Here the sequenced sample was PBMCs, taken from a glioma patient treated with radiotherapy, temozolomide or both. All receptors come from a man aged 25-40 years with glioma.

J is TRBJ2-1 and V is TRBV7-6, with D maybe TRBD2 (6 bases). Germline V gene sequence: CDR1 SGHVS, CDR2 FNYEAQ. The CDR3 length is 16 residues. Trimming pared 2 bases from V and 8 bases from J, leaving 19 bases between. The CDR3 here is CASSLRLVAVIDEQFF. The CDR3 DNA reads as TGTGCCAGCAGCTTACGACTAGTAGCGGTGATCGATGAGCAGTTCTTC.

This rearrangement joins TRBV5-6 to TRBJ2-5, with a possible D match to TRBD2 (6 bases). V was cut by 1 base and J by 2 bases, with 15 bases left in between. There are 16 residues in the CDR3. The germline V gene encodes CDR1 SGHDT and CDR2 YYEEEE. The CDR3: CASSLNGGTAQETQYF. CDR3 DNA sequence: TGTGCCAGCAGCTTGAACGGCGGGACTGCACAAGAGACCCAGTACTTC.

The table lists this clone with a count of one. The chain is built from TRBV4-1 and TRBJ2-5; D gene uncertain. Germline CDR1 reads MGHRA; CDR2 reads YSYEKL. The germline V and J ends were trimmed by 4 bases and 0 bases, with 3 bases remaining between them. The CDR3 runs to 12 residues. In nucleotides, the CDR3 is TGCGCCAGCAGCCGGAACCAAGAGACCCAGTACTTC. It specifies CASSRNQETQYF.

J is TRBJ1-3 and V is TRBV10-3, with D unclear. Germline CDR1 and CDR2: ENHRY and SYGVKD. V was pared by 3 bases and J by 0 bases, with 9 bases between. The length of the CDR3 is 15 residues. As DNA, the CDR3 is TGTGCCATCAGTGATCTCCGGAGCTCTGGAAACACCATATATTTT. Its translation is CAISDLRSSGNTIYF.

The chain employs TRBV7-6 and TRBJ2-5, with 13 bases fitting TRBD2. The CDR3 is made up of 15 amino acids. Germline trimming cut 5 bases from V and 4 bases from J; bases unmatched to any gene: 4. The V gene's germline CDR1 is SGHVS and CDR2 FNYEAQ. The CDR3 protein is CASSQLAGGRETQYF. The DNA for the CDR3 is TGTGCCAGCAGCCAACTAGCGGGGGGGCGAGAGACCCAGTACTTC.

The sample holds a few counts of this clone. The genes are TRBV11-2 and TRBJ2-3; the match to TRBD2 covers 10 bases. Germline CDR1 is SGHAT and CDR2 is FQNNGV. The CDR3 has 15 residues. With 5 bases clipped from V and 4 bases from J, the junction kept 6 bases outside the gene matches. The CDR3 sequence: CASSPHLAGADTQYF. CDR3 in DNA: TGTGCCAGCAGCCCACACCTAGCGGGGGCAGATACGCAGTATTTT.

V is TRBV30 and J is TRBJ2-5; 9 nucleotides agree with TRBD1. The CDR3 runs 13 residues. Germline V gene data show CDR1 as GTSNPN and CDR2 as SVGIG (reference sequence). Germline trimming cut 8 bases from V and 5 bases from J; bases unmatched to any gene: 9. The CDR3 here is CAGNRDREETQYF. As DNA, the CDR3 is TGTGCCGGAAACCGGGACAGGGAGGAGACCCAGTACTTC.

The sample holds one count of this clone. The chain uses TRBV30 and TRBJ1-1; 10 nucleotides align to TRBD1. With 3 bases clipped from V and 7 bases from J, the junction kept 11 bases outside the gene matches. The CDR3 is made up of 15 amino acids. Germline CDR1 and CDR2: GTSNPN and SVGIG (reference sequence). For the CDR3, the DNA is TGTGCCTGGAGCCTCGGGGGGACAGGGGTGGATGAAGCTTTCTTT. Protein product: CAWSLGGTGVDEAFF.

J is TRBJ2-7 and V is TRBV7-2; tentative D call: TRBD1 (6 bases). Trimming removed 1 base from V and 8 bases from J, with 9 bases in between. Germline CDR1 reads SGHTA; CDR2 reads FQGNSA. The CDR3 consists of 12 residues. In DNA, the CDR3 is TGTGCCAGCAGCTTAGAGAGGGACAAGCAGTACTTC. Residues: CASSLERDKQYF.

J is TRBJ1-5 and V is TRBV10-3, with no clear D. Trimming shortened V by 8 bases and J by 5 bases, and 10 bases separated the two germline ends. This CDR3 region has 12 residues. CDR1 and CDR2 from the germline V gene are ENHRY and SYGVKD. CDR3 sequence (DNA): TGTGCCATCGGAGAGGGCTATCAGCCCCAGCATTTT. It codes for CAIGEGYQPQHF.

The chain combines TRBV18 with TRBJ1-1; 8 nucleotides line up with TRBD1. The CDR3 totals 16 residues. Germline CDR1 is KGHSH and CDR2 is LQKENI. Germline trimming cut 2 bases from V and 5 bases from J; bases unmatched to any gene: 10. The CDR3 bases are TGTGCCAGCTCACCAGAGACAGGGGTCTTTCGGACTGAAGCTTTCTTT. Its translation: CASSPETGVFRTEAFF.

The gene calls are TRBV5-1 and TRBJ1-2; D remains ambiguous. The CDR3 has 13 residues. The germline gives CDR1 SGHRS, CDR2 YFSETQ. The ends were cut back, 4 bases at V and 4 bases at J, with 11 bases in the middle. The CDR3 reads CASSPLAGYGYTF. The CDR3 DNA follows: TGCGCCAGCAGCCCTTTAGCGGGCTATGGCTACACCTTC.

The CDR3, as DNA: TGCGCCAGCAGCCAAGATCCCTACGAGCAGTACTTC. Protein sequence: CASSQDPYEQYF. The V gene is TRBV4-1, the J gene TRBJ2-7, with no clear D. Trimming removed 0 bases at V and 2 bases at J, with 2 bases between. Per germline, CDR1 MGHRA and CDR2 YSYEKL. This CDR3 is built from 12 residues.

For the CDR3, the DNA is TGCAGCGTTGAAGATCGGACTAGCGGCTACGAGCAGTACTTC. This translates into CSVEDRTSGYEQYF. The chain combines TRBV29-1 with TRBJ2-7, with TRBD2 matching 10 bases. V shed 0 bases and J 3 bases; nucleotides not matched to a gene: 2. Germline V gives CDR1 SQVTM, CDR2 ANQGSEA. This CDR3 region has 14 residues.

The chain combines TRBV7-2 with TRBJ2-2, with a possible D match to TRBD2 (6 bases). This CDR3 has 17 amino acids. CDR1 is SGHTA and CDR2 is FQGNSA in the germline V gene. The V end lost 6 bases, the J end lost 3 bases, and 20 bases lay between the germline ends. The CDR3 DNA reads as TGTGCCAGCAGGAAATCCCTGGGTATAGCGGACACCGGGGAGCTGTTTTTT. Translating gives CASRKSLGIADTGELFF.

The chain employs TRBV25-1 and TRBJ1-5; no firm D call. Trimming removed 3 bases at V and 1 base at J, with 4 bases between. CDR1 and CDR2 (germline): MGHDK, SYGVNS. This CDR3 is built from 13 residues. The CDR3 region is CASSDRSNQPQHF. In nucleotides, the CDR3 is TGTGCCAGCAGTGACAGGAGCAATCAGCCCCAGCATTTT. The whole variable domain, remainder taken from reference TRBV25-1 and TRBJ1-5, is EADIYQTPRYLVIGTGKKITLECSQTMGHDKMYWYQQDPGMELHLIHYSYGVNSTEKGDLSSESTVSRIRTEHFPLTLESARPSHTSQYLCASSDRSNQPQHFGDGTRLSIL.

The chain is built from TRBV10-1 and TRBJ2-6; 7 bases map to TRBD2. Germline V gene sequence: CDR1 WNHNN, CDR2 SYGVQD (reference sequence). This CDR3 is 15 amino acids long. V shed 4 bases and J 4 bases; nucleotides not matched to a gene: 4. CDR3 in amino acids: CASSGGLLGANVLTF. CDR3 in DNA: TGCGCCAGCAGTGGGGGACTATTGGGGGCCAACGTCCTGACTTTC.

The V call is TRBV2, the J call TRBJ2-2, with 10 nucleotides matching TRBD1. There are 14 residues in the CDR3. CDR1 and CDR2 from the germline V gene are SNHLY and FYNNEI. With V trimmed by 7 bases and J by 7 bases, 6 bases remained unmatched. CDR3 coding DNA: TGTGCCAGCAAGGGGACAGGGGTTGGCGGGGAGCTGTTTTTT. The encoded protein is CASKGTGVGGELFF.

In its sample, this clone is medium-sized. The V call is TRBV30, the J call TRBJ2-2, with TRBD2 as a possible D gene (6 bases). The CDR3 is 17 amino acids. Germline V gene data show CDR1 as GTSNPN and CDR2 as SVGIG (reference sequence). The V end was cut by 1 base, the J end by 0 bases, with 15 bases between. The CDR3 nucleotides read TGTGCCTGGAGTGACTTCCTCGGGACTGCGAACACCGGGGAGCTGTTTTTT. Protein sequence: CAWSDFLGTANTGELFF.

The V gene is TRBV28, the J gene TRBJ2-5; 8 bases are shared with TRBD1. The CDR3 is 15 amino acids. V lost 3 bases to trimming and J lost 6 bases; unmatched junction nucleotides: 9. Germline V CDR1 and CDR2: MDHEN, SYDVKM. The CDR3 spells CASSFHTGGTKTQYF. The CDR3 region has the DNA TGTGCCAGCAGTTTTCATACAGGGGGAACGAAGACCCAGTACTTC.

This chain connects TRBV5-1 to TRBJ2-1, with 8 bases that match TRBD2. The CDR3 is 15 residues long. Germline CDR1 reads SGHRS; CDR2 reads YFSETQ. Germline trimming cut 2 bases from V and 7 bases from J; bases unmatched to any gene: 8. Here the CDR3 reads CASSLATGGPNEQFF. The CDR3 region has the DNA TGCGCCAGCAGCTTAGCAACGGGAGGGCCGAATGAGCAGTTCTTC.

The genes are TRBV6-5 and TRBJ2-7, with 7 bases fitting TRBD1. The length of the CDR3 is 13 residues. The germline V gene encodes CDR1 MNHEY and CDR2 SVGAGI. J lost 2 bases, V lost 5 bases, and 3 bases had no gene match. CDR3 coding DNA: TGTGCCAGCAGTGACAGGGTGGCCTACGAGCAGTACTTC. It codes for CASSDRVAYEQYF.

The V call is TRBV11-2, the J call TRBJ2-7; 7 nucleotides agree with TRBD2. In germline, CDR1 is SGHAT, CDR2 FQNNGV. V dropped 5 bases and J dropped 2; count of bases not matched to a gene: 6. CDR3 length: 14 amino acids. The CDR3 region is CASSAGVGAYEQYF. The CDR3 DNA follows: TGTGCCAGCAGCGCGGGGGTAGGGGCCTACGAGCAGTACTTC.

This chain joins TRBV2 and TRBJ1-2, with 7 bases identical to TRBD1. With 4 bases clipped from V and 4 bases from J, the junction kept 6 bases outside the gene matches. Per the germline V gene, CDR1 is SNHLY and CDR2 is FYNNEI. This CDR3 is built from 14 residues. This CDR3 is CASSVGDSPYGYTF. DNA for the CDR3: TGTGCCAGCAGTGTAGGGGACAGCCCCTATGGCTACACCTTC.

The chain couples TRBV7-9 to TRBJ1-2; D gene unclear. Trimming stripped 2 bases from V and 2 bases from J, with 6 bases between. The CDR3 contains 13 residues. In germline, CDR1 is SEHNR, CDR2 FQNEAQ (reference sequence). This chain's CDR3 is CASSLRVNYGYTF. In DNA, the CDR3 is TGTGCCAGCAGCTTACGGGTCAACTATGGCTACACCTTC.

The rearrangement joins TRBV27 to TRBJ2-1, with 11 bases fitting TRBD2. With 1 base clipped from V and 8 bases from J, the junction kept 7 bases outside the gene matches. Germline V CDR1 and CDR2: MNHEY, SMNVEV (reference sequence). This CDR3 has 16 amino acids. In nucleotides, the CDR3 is TGTGCCAGCAGTTTATTTGCTAGCGGGAGGTGGGATGAGCAGTTCTTC. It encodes CASSLFASGRWDEQFF.

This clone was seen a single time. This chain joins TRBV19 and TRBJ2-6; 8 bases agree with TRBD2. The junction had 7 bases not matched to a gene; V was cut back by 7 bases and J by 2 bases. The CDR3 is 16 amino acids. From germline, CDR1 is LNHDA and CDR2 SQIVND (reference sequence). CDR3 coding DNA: TGTGCCAGTATTCGCGACGGGGGGGCTGGGGCCAACGTCCTGACTTTC. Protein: CASIRDGGAGANVLTF.

The CDR3, as DNA: TGCGCCAGCAGTGAGTCGCGGGAGGGAGAGCAGTACTTC. Translating gives CASSESREGEQYF. The chain has TRBV10-1 and TRBJ2-7, with 9 bases matching TRBD2. V trimming: 0 bases; J trimming: 7 bases; junction bases outside the gene matches: 1. CDR3 length: 13 residues. Per germline, CDR1 WNHNN and CDR2 SYGVQD (reference sequence).

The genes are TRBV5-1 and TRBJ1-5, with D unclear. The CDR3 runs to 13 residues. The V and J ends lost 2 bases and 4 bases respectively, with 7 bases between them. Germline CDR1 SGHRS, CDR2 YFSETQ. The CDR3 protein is CASSLDGNQPQHF. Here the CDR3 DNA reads TGCGCCAGCAGCTTAGACGGAAATCAGCCCCAGCATTTT.

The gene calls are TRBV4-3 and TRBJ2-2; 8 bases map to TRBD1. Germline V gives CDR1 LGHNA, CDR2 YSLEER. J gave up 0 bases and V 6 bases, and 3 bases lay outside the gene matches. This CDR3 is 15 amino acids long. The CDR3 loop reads CASSWDRTNTGELFF. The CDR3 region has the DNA TGCGCCAGCAGTTGGGACAGGACGAACACCGGGGAGCTGTTTTTT.

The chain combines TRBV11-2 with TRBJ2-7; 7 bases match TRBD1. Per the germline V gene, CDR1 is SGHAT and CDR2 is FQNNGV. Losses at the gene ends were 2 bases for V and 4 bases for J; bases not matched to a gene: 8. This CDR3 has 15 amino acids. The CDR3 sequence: CASSLSSGQLYEQYF. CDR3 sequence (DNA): TGTGCCAGCAGCTTAAGTTCGGGACAGTTATACGAGCAGTACTTC.

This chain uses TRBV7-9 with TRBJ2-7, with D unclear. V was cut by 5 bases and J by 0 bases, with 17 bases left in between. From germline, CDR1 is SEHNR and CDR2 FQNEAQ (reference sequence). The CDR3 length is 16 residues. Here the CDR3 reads CASSPPTQTDSYEQYF. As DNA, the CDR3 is TGTGCCAGCAGCCCCCCGACCCAGACCGACTCCTACGAGCAGTACTTC.